This T cell receptor (beta chain) came from a study of blood T cell repertoires in COVID-19. Study overall: Samples of COVID-19 (acute and convalescent) were obtained from the United States, Italy and Spain.

Per the original data handling: Quantification of nucleated cells was approximated via reference gene primer amplification. Sequencing was performed with immunoSEQ multiplex PCR; in TCRdb, only in-frame clones are kept and a portion is missing. From that table come the V and J calls and clone size; the DNA was used to work out D and trimming. The sample contains around 250,000 clones, roughly 85% of which appear only once. J gave up 4 bases and V 3 bases, and 3 bases lay outside the gene matches. CDR3 length: 14 amino acids. CDR1 MNHNS and CDR2 SASEGT come from the germline V gene. This sequence was found in a man in his fifties with active or convalescent COVID-19. Sequenced: peripheral blood. The chain uses TRBV6-1 and TRBJ2-5; 9 bases align to TRBD2. CDR3: CASSDRGGVETQYF. The CDR3 DNA follows: TGTGCCAGCAGTGACCGCGGGGGGGTAGAGACCCAGTACTTC.